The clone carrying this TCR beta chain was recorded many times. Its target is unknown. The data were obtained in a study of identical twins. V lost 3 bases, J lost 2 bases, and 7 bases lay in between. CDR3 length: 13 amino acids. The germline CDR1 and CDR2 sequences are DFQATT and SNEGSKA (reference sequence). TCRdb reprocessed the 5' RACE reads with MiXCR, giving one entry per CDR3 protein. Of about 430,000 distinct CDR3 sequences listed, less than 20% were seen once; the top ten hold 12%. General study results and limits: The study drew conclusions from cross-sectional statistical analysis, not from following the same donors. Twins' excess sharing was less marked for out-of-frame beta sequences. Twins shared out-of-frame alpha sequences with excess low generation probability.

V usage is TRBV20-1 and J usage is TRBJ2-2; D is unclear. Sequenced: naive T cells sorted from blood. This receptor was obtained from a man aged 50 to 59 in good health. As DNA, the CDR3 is TGCAGTGCTAGCGGCAGAAACACCGGGGAGCTGTTTTTT. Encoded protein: CSASGRNTGELFF.